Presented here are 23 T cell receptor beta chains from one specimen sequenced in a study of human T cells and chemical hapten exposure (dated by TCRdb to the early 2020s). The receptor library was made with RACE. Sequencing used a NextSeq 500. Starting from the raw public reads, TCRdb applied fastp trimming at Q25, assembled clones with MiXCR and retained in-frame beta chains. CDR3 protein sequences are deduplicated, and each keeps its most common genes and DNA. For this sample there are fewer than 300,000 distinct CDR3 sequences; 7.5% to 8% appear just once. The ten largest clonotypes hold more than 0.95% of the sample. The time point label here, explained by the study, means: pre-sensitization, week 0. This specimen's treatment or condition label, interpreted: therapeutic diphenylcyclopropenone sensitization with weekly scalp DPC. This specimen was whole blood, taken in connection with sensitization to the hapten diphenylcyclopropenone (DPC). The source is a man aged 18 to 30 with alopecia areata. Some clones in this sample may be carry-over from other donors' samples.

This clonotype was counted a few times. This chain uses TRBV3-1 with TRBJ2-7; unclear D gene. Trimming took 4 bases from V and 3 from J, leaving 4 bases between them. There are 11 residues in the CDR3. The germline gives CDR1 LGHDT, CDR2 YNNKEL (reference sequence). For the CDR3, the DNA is TGTGCCAGCAGCCTTCACTACGAGCAGTACTTC. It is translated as CASSLHYEQYF.

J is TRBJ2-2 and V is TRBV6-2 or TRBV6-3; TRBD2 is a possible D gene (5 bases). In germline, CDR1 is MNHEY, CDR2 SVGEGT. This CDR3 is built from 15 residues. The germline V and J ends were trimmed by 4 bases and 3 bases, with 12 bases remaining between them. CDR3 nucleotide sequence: TGTGCCAGCAGTTCCGAGGGATCTTACACCGGGGAGCTGTTTTTT. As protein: CASSSEGSYTGELFF.

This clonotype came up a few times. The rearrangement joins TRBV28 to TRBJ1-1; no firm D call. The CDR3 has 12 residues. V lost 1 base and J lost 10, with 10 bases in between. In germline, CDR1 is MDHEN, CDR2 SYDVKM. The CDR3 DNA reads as TGTGCCAGCAGTTTATCGGGGTGGATAGCTTTCTTT. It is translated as CASSLSGWIAFF.

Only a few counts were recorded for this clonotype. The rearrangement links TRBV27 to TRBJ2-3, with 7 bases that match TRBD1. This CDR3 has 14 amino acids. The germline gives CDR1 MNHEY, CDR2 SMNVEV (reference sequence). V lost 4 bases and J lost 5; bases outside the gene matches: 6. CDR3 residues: CASSYRGWGDTQYF. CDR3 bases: TGTGCCAGCAGTTACAGGGGTTGGGGAGATACGCAGTATTTT.

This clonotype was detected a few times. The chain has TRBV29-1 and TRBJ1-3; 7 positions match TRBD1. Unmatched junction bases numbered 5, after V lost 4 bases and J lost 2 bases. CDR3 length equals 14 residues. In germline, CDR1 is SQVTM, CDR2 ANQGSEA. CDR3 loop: CSVGTGVAGNTIYF. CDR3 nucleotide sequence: TGCAGCGTTGGAACAGGGGTTGCTGGAAACACCATATATTTT.

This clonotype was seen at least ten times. Here the CDR3 reads CASSLSGKEAFF. CDR3 in DNA: TGTGCCAGCAGTTTATCCGGGAAAGAAGCTTTCTTT. The genes are TRBV28 and TRBJ1-1, with D hard to call. The V and J ends lost 1 base and 8 bases respectively, with 8 bases between them. There are 12 residues in the CDR3. Germline V gene data show CDR1 as MDHEN and CDR2 as SYDVKM.

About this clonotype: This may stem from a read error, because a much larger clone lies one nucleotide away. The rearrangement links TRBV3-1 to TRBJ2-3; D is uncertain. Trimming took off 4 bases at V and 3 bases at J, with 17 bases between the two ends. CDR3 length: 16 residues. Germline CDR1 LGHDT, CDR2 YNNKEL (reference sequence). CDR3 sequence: CASSPMGSSLTDTQYF. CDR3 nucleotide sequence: TGTGCCAGCAGCCCCATGGGCTCTTCTCTTACAGATACGCAGTATTTT.

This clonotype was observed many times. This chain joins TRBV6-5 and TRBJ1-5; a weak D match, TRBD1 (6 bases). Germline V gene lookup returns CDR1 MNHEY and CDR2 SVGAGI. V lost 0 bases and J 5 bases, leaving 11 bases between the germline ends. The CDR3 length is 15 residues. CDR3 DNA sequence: TGTGCCAGCAGTTACTCCAGGGGTACAGATCAGCCCCAGCATTTT. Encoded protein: CASSYSRGTDQPQHF.

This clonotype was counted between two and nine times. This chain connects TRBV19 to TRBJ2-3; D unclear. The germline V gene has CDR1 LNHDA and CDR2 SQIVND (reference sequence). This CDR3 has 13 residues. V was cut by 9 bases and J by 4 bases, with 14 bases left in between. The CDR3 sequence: CASAQVTADTQYF. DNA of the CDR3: TGTGCCAGCGCCCAGGTTACAGCAGATACGCAGTATTTT.

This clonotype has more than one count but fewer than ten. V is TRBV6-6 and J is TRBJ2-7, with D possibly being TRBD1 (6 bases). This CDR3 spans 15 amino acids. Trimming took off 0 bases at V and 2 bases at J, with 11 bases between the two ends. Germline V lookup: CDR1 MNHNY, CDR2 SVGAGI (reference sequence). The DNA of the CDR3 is TGTGCCAGCAGTTACTCGAGGGGGAACCCCTACGAGCAGTACTTC. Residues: CASSYSRGNPYEQYF.

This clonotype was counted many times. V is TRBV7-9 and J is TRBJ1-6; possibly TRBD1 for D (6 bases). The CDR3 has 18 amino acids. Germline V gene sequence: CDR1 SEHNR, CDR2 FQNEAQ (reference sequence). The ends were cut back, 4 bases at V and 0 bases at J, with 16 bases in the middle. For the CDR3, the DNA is TGTGCCAGCAGCTGGGACACGGCCCTGAGCTCCTATAATTCACCCCTCCACTTT. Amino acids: CASSWDTALSSYNSPLHF.

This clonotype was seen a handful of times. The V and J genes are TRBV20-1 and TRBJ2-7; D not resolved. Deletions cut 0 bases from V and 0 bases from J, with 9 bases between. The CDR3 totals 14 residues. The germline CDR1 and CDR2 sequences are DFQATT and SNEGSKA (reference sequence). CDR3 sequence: CSARETVFSYEQYF. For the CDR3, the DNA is TGCAGTGCTAGAGAAACAGTCTTCTCCTACGAGCAGTACTTC.

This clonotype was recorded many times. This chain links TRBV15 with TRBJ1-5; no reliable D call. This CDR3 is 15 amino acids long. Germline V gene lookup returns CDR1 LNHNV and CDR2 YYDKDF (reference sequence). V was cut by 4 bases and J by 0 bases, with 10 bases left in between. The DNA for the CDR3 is TGTGCCACCAGCACGTACAAGTATAGCAATCAGCCCCAGCATTTT. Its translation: CATSTYKYSNQPQHF.

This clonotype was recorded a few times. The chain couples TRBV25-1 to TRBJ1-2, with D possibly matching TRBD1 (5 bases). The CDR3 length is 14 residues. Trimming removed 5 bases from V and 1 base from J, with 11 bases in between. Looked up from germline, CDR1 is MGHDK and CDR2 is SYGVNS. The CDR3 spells CASSPRGDNYGYTF. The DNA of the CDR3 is TGTGCCAGCAGTCCGAGGGGAGATAACTATGGCTACACCTTC.

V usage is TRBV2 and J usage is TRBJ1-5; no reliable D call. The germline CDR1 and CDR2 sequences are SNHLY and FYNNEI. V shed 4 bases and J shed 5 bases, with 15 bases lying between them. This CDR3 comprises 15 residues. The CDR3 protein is CASSVALGSYQPQHF. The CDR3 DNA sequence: TGTGCCAGCAGTGTGGCACTAGGGTCGTATCAGCCCCAGCATTTT.

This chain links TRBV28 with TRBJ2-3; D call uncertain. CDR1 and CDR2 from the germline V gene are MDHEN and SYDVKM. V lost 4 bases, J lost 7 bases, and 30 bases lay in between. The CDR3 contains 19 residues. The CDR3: CASSSTYPGPPKGLYTQYF. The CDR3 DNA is TGTGCCAGCAGTTCGACTTACCCAGGACCCCCTAAGGGCTTGTATACGCAGTATTTT. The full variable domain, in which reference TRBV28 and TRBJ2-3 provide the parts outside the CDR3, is DVKVTQSSRYLVKRTGEKVFLECVQDMDHENMFWYRQDPGLGLRLIYFSYDVKMKEKGDIPEGYSVSREKKERFSLILESASTNQTSMYLCASSSTYPGPPKGLYTQYFGPGTRLTVL.

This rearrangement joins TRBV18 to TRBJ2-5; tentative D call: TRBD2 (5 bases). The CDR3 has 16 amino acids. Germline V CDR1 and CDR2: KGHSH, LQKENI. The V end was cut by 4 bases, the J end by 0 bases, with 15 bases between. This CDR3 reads CASSLTIAGYQETQYF. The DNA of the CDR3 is TGTGCCAGCTCACTTACCATTGCGGGTTACCAAGAGACCCAGTACTTC. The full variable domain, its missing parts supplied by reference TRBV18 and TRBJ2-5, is NAGVMQNPRHLVRRRGQEARLRCSPMKGHSHVYWYRQLPEEGLKFMVYLQKENIIDESGMPKERFSAEFPKEGPSILRIQQVVRGDSAAYFCASSLTIAGYQETQYFGPGTRLLVL.

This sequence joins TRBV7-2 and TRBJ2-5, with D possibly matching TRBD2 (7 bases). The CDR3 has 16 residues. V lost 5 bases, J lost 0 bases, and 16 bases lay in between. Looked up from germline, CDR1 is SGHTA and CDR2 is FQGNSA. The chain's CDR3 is CASSKMTGGHQETQYF. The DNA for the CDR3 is TGTGCCAGCAGCAAGATGACGGGGGGCCACCAAGAGACCCAGTACTTC.

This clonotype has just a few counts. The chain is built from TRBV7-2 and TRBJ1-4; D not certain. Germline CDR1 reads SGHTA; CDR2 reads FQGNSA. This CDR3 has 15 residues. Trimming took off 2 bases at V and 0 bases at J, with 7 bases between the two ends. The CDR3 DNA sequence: TGTGCCAGCAGCTTATGGGGTTCAACTAATGAAAAACTGTTTTTT. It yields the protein CASSLWGSTNEKLFF.

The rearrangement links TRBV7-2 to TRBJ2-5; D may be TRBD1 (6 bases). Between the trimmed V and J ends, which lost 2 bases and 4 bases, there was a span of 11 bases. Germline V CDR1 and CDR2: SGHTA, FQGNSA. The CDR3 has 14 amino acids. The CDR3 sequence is CASSLMWGRETQYF. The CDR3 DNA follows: TGTGCCAGCAGCTTAATGTGGGGGCGAGAGACCCAGTACTTC. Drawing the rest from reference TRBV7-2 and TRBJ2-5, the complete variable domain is GAGVSQSPSNKVTEKGKDVELRCDPISGHTALYWYRQSLGQGLEFLIYFQGNSAPDKSGLPSDRFSAERTGGSVSTLTIQRTQQEDSAVYLCASSLMWGRETQYFGPGTRLLVL.

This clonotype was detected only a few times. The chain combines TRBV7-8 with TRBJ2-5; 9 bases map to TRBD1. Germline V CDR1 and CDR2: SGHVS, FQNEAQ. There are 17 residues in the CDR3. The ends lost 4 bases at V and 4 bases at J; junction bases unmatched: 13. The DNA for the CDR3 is TGTGCCAGCAGCTCATGGGACCCGGGACAGGGATCAGAGACCCAGTACTTC. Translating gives CASSSWDPGQGSETQYF. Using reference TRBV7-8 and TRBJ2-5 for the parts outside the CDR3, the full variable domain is GAGVSQSPRYKVAKRGQDVALRCDPISGHVSLFWYQQALGQGPEFLTYFQNEAQLDKSGLPSDRFFAERPEGSVSTLKIQRTQQEDSAVYLCASSSWDPGQGSETQYFGPGTRLLVL.

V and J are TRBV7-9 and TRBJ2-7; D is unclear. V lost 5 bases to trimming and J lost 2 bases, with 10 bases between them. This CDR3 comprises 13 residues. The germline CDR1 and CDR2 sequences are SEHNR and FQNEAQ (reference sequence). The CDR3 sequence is CASSIRGAYEQYF. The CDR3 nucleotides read TGTGCCAGCAGCATTAGAGGCGCCTACGAGCAGTACTTC. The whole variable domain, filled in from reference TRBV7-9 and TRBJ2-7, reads DTGVSQNPRHKITKRGQNVTFRCDPISEHNRLYWYRQTLGQGPEFLTYFQNEAQLEKSRLLSDRFSAERPKGSFSTLEIQRTEQGDSAMYLCASSIRGAYEQYFGPGTRLTVT.

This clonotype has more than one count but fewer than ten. CDR3 coding DNA: TGTGCCAGCAGTCCCCGACGCGGGTTTACAGATACGCAGTATTTT. This codes for CASSPRRGFTDTQYF. The gene calls are TRBV28 and TRBJ2-3, with D possibly TRBD2 on 5 matching bases. The CDR3 has 15 amino acids. The germline V gene has CDR1 MDHEN and CDR2 SYDVKM. Trimming pared 5 bases from V and 3 bases from J, leaving 15 bases between.